The 22 T cell receptor beta chains below come from one sample, sequenced in a study of T cells in Graves' hyperthyroidism and ophthalmopathy. Amplification of TCR beta CDR3 regions used RNA as the template. Researchers ran a first-round RT-PCR on the TCR CDR3 using the HTBI primer set. TCRdb re-analysed the multiplex PCR reads in MiXCR, keeping a single row per CDR3 protein. The sample shows approximately 380,000 distinct CDR3 sequences, approximately 17% of them seen only once. Material: blood. Source of these receptors: a man between 18 and 35 years old with Graves' ophthalmopathy.

The sample holds many counts of this clonotype. The V and J genes are TRBV24-1 and TRBJ2-3, with D possibly being TRBD1 (6 bases). Per germline, CDR1 KGHDR and CDR2 SFDVKD. CDR3 length: 14 amino acids. V shed 7 bases and J shed 2 bases, with 12 bases lying between them. The CDR3 bases are TGTGCCACCAGCCGGGACACAGCCACAGATACGCAGTATTTT. Amino acids: CATSRDTATDTQYF.

The chain carries TRBV24-1 and TRBJ2-1, with 8 positions matching TRBD1. The germline V gene encodes CDR1 KGHDR and CDR2 SFDVKD. The CDR3 sequence is 16 residues long. With V trimmed by 0 bases and J by 8 bases, 8 bases remained unmatched. CDR3 DNA sequence: TGTGCCACCAGTGATTTGGGGGGCAGGGGGCAACATGAGCAGTTCTTC. Translated: CATSDLGGRGQHEQFF.

This clonotype came up many times. CDR3 sequence: CASTSGFSNQPQHF. The CDR3 DNA sequence: TGTGCCAGCACCTCGGGGTTTTCCAATCAGCCCCAGCATTTT. The chain combines TRBV12-3 or TRBV12-4 with TRBJ1-5; D is unclear. This CDR3 comprises 14 residues. V lost 7 bases, J lost 3 bases, and 13 bases lay in between.

This clonotype was found many times. V gene TRBV27 combines with J gene TRBJ2-3; D not resolved. Trimming removed 6 bases from V and 5 bases from J, with 9 bases in between. Per the germline V gene, CDR1 is MNHEY and CDR2 is SMNVEV (reference sequence). The CDR3 sequence is 12 residues long. The CDR3 sequence is CASSLNLDTQYF. CDR3 nucleotide sequence: TGTGCCAGCAGCCTTAACCTAGATACGCAGTATTTT.

The chain carries TRBV5-6 and TRBJ1-2; D perhaps matches TRBD1 (6 bases). V was shortened by 5 bases and J by 8 bases, with 16 bases between the two germline ends. Germline V CDR1 and CDR2: SGHDT, YYEEEE. This CDR3 comprises 13 residues. The CDR3 nucleotides are TGTGCCAGCAGATCGACAGGCACGCGGGGCTACACCTTC. Its translation is CASRSTGTRGYTF.

In its sample, this clonotype was seen many times. The genes are TRBV28 and TRBJ1-5, with D uncertain. Germline V gives CDR1 MDHEN, CDR2 SYDVKM. Trimming took off 2 bases at V and 0 bases at J, with 11 bases between the two ends. The CDR3 has 16 amino acids. The CDR3 is CASSLTTPTSNQPQHF. CDR3 coding DNA: TGTGCCAGCAGTTTAACGACACCGACTAGCAATCAGCCCCAGCATTTT.

This clonotype was observed a few times. The chain links TRBV12-3 or TRBV12-4 to TRBJ1-6; the match to TRBD1 covers 7 bases. The ends lost 1 base at V and 7 bases at J; junction bases unmatched: 4. This CDR3 region has 15 residues. CDR3 residues: CASSLEQGGNSPLHF. CDR3 coding DNA: TGTGCCAGCAGTTTAGAGCAGGGGGGCAATTCACCCCTCCACTTT.

The V gene is TRBV10-3, the J gene TRBJ1-4, with a tentative D call TRBD1 (5 bases). Germline CDR1 ENHRY, CDR2 SYGVKD. Trimming shortened V by 5 bases and J by 12 bases, and 19 bases separated the two germline ends. This CDR3 has 14 residues. The CDR3 region has the DNA TGTGCCATCAGTCCCGGGACGAACGAGGGGCAACTGTTTTTT. Translated: CAISPGTNEGQLFF.

This chain uses TRBV7-9 with TRBJ2-3; D gene unclear. CDR1 and CDR2 from the germline V gene are SEHNR and FQNEAQ (reference sequence). V lost 5 bases and J 0 bases, leaving 15 bases between the germline ends. The CDR3 length is 16 residues. The CDR3 is CASSPPLRTSTDTQYF. DNA of the CDR3: TGTGCCAGCAGCCCACCCTTACGGACGAGCACAGATACGCAGTATTTT.

The chain has TRBV6-1 and TRBJ2-7; D is unclear. The germline V and J ends were trimmed by 4 bases and 5 bases, with 9 bases remaining between them. Per germline, CDR1 MNHNS and CDR2 SASEGT. The CDR3 is made up of 12 amino acids. In nucleotides, the CDR3 is TGTGCCAGCAGTGTTCGACTGAACGAGCAGTACTTC. Protein product: CASSVRLNEQYF.

The gene calls are TRBV12-3 or TRBV12-4 and TRBJ2-7; perhaps TRBD1 as D (5 bases). The CDR3 extends over 15 amino acids. Trimming took off 5 bases at V and 5 bases at J, with 19 bases between the two ends. The chain's CDR3 is CASSDPGRAGDEQYF. CDR3 DNA: TGTGCCAGCAGTGACCCGGGCAGGGCAGGCGACGAGCAGTACTTC.

This clonotype turned up a few times. V gene TRBV4-1 combines with J gene TRBJ2-7; 8 nucleotides line up with TRBD2. Per the germline V gene, CDR1 is MGHRA and CDR2 is YSYEKL. CDR3 length: 13 amino acids. V lost 0 bases and J lost 7; bases outside the gene matches: 2. CDR3 sequence (DNA): TGCGCCAGCAGCCAAGAGGGCGGGGGGGAGCAGTACTTC. Residues: CASSQEGGGEQYF.

The CDR3 region is CASRPIAGGLEAFF. DNA for the CDR3: TGTGCCAGCAGGCCCATAGCGGGGGGGCTTGAAGCTTTCTTT. The genes are TRBV2 and TRBJ1-1; TRBD1 is a possible D gene (6 bases). From germline, CDR1 is SNHLY and CDR2 FYNNEI. Trimming cost V 6 bases and J 7 bases, with 18 bases left between them. This CDR3 has 14 residues. The complete variable domain, with remaining parts taken from reference TRBV2 and TRBJ1-1, reads EPEVTQTPSHQVTQMGQEVILRCVPISNHLYFYWYRQILGQKVEFLVSFYNNEISEKSEIFDDQFSVERPDGSNFTLKIRSTKLEDSAMYFCASRPIAGGLEAFFGQGTRLTVV.

This chain links TRBV6-9 with TRBJ1-2; D gene uncertain. This CDR3 is built from 10 residues. CDR1 is MNHGY, CDR2 SVAAGI, per germline. V lost 3 bases to trimming and J lost 10 bases, with 6 bases between them. The DNA of the CDR3 is TGTGCCAGCAGTTACAGAATCTACACCTTC. Protein sequence: CASSYRIYTF.

This clonotype appeared a few times. The chain is built from TRBV6-1 and TRBJ1-3; D is uncertain. V was trimmed by 0 bases and J by 2 bases, leaving 2 bases between them. There are 13 residues in the CDR3. The germline V gene has CDR1 MNHNS and CDR2 SASEGT. The CDR3 here is CASSEAPGNTIYF. DNA of the CDR3: TGTGCCAGCAGTGAAGCACCTGGAAACACCATATATTTT.

Note on this clonotype: Likely a read error: the CDR3 ends without its conserved phenylalanine or tryptophan. The chain is built from TRBV27 and TRBJ1-6; TRBD1 aligns across 10 bases. Germline values: CDR1 MNHEY, CDR2 SMNVEV (reference sequence). The CDR3 sequence is 15 residues long. V gave up 4 bases and J gave up 10 bases; unmatched junction bases: 7. For the CDR3, the DNA is TGTGCCAGCAGTTCGGGACAGGGGAAATTGTCACCCCTCCACTCT. Its translation: CASSSGQGKLSPLHS.

This clonotype was counted at least ten times. The chain links TRBV5-1 to TRBJ2-3; D gene unclear. Germline-derived CDR1 and CDR2 are SGHRS and YFSETQ. The ends were cut back, 3 bases at V and 3 bases at J, with 8 bases in the middle. This CDR3 is built from 13 residues. The chain's CDR3 is CASSSKQTDTQYF. The CDR3 DNA reads TGCGCCAGCAGCTCGAAACAAACAGATACGCAGTATTTT.

The genes are TRBV14 and TRBJ1-6; D uncertain. CDR3 length: 14 amino acids. With 1 base removed from V and 7 bases from J, the gap between germline ends came to 8 bases. From germline, CDR1 is SGHDN and CDR2 FVKESK. CDR3 nucleotide sequence: TGTGCCAGCAGCCAAGGCAGACTGAATTCACCCCTCCACTTT. Amino acid sequence: CASSQGRLNSPLHF.

In its sample, this clonotype was seen many times. This rearrangement joins TRBV28 to TRBJ1-5; the D gene is possibly TRBD1 (5 bases). Looked up from germline, CDR1 is MDHEN and CDR2 is SYDVKM. With 5 bases removed from V and 0 bases from J, the gap between germline ends came to 8 bases. This CDR3 region has 14 residues. CDR3 sequence reads: CASSIQVSNQPQHF. CDR3 coding DNA: TGTGCCAGCAGTATACAGGTTAGCAATCAGCCCCAGCATTTT. The full variable domain, its missing parts supplied by reference TRBV28 and TRBJ1-5, is DVKVTQSSRYLVKRTGEKVFLECVQDMDHENMFWYRQDPGLGLRLIYFSYDVKMKEKGDIPEGYSVSREKKERFSLILESASTNQTSMYLCASSIQVSNQPQHFGDGTRLSIL.

This clonotype appeared many times. The chain links TRBV24-1 to TRBJ1-2; 11 bases match TRBD1. Germline-derived CDR1 and CDR2 are KGHDR and SFDVKD. With 6 bases clipped from V and 8 bases from J, the junction kept 10 bases outside the gene matches. The CDR3 runs 15 residues. The CDR3 reads CATSTTGQGARGYTF. Written as DNA, the CDR3 is TGTGCCACCAGTACCACAGGACAGGGGGCGAGAGGCTACACCTTC.

The chain carries TRBV20-1 and TRBJ1-2; tentative D call: TRBD1 (5 bases). Between the trimmed V and J ends, which lost 6 bases and 8 bases, there was a span of 10 bases. The CDR3 loop spans 10 amino acids. In germline, CDR1 is DFQATT, CDR2 SNEGSKA (reference sequence). The DNA of the CDR3 is TGCAGTGCCGAGGGGAGGGGCTACACCTTC. It yields the protein CSAEGRGYTF.

This clonotype was counted many times. The chain recombines TRBV28 with TRBJ2-7; D is ambiguous. The CDR3 length is 12 residues. Per germline, CDR1 MDHEN and CDR2 SYDVKM. The germline V and J ends were trimmed by 6 bases and 6 bases, with 12 bases remaining between them. CDR3 in amino acids: CASSPVVSEQYF. CDR3 nucleotides: TGTGCCAGCAGCCCGGTCGTATCCGAGCAGTACTTC.